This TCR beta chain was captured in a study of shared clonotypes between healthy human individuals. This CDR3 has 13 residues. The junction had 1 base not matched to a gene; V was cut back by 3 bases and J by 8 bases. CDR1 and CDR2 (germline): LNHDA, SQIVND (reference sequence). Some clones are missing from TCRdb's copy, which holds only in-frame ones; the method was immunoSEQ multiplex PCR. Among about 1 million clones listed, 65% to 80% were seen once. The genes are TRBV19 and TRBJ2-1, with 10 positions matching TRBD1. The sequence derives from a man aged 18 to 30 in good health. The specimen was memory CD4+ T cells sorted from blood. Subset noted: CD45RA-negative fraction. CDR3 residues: CASSIGTGDEQFF. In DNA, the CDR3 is TGTGCCAGTAGTATCGGGACAGGGGATGAGCAGTTCTTC.